A single sample is the source of the 24 T cell receptor beta chains below, sequenced in a study of beta chain features in type 1 diabetes. Isolated RNA was reverse transcribed in full, so expressed TCRB transcripts were sequenced. Libraries were prepared by immunoSEQ multiplex PCR; TCRdb keeps only in-frame clonotypes and omits some of them. The sample includes a few hundred thousand clones, approximately 11% seen only once; the top ten take around 0.015%. The sequencing sample was made of naive CD4+ T cells from blood. The receptors come from a woman in her 30s in good health.

This clone has just a few counts. The V and J genes are TRBV29-1 and TRBJ1-1; a weak D match, TRBD1 (6 bases). Trimming shortened V by 8 bases and J by 11 bases, and 18 bases separated the two germline ends. Germline values: CDR1 SQVTM, CDR2 ANQGSEA. The CDR3 runs to 11 residues. The CDR3 DNA follows: TGCAGCCACTCGGTGGGGGCTCTTGCTTTCTTT. It specifies CSHSVGALAFF.

The genes are TRBV19 and TRBJ1-1; D possibly corresponds to TRBD1 (6 bases). This CDR3 is built from 14 residues. Germline CDR1 reads LNHDA; CDR2 reads SQIVND (reference sequence). V dropped 3 bases and J dropped 2 bases, with 10 bases sitting between them. Here the CDR3 reads CASSMDRFNTEAFF. CDR3 DNA sequence: TGTGCCAGTAGTATGGACAGATTCAACACTGAAGCTTTCTTT.

Comment on this clone: The conserved phenylalanine or tryptophan normally closing the CDR3 is absent here, so this likely arose from a read error. The limits of the CDR3 on the DNA are not certain, so only TCRdb's listed CDR3 is given. The chain's CDR3 is CAWTVGQSRPLRI. The gene calls are TRBV30 and TRBJ1-1; no DNA check was done on the table's D call, TRBD1. Termini included, the CDR3 measures 13 amino acids. Germline values: CDR1 GTSNPN, CDR2 SVGIG (reference sequence).

This chain connects TRBV6-5 to TRBJ2-1, with D possibly TRBD1 on 6 matching bases. The V end lost 2 bases, the J end lost 5 bases, and 10 bases lay between the germline ends. This CDR3 is built from 14 residues. Germline V gene data show CDR1 as MNHEY and CDR2 as SVGAGI. Here the CDR3 DNA reads TGTGCCAGCAGTTACGGGCCAGGGGACAATGAGCAGTTCTTC. It encodes CASSYGPGDNEQFF.

The chain couples TRBV15 to TRBJ2-5; TRBD2 matches 7 bases. Germline loops: CDR1 LNHNV, CDR2 YYDKDF (reference sequence). Trimming cost V 0 bases and J 6 bases; bases outside gene matches: 10. This CDR3 comprises 16 residues. The CDR3 is CATSRDRGSGMQTQYF. DNA of the CDR3: TGTGCCACCAGCAGAGATCGCGGGAGTGGGATGCAGACCCAGTACTTC.

This sequence joins TRBV9 and TRBJ2-1; 8 bases are shared with TRBD2. The CDR3 is 15 amino acids. V was clipped by 5 bases and J by 4 bases; unmatched bases: 8. From germline, CDR1 is SGDLS and CDR2 YYNGEE. Here the CDR3 reads CASSRTSGDYNEQFF. The CDR3 nucleotides read TGTGCCAGCAGTCGTACTAGCGGAGATTACAATGAGCAGTTCTTC.

This clone appeared a few times. This chain uses TRBV20-1 with TRBJ2-5; D unclear. Germline-derived CDR1 and CDR2 are DFQATT and SNEGSKA (reference sequence). The V end lost 2 bases, the J end lost 5 bases, and 6 bases lay between the germline ends. This CDR3 is 11 amino acids long. CDR3: CSARLEETQYF. The CDR3 DNA reads TGCAGTGCTAGACTGGAGGAGACCCAGTACTTC.

V usage is TRBV18 and J usage is TRBJ2-7; 8 positions match TRBD1. Germline CDR1 reads KGHSH; CDR2 reads LQKENI. The CDR3 spans 14 residues. With V trimmed by 6 bases and J by 2 bases, 6 bases remained unmatched. The CDR3 loop reads CASSGSTGAYEQYF. CDR3 in DNA: TGTGCCAGCTCGGGATCGACAGGGGCCTACGAGCAGTACTTC.

In this sample, this clone turned up a few times. The chain is built from TRBV28 and TRBJ1-2; 9 nucleotides line up with TRBD1. CDR3 length: 12 residues. The germline gives CDR1 MDHEN, CDR2 SYDVKM. V dropped 7 bases and J dropped 8; count of bases not matched to a gene: 5. CDR3 sequence (DNA): TGTGCCAGCATGGGACAGGGCAAGGGCTACACCTTC. This sequence encodes CASMGQGKGYTF.

CDR3 residues: CASIQLAPYEQYF. CDR3 nucleotides: TGTGCCAGCATTCAACTAGCACCCTACGAGCAGTACTTC. The gene calls are TRBV27 and TRBJ2-7, with D possibly TRBD2 on 6 matching bases. In germline, CDR1 is MNHEY, CDR2 SMNVEV (reference sequence). The CDR3 is 13 amino acids. Trimming removed 7 bases from V and 2 bases from J, with 12 bases in between.

The chain couples TRBV27 to TRBJ2-5; TRBD2 might be the D (6 bases). CDR1 is MNHEY and CDR2 is SMNVEV in the germline V gene (reference sequence). Trimming took off 1 base at V and 3 bases at J, with 12 bases between the two ends. The CDR3 length is 15 residues. In nucleotides, the CDR3 is TGTGCCAGCAGTTTATGGGGCACGGGGGAAGAGACCCAGTACTTC. Translating gives CASSLWGTGEETQYF.

The V gene is TRBV30, the J gene TRBJ2-1; no clear D. The germline CDR1 and CDR2 sequences are GTSNPN and SVGIG (reference sequence). This CDR3 is 11 amino acids long. Trimming removed 4 bases at V and 4 bases at J, with 5 bases between. In DNA form, the CDR3 reads TGTGCCTGGAATCTTTACAATGAGCAGTTCTTC. Translating it yields CAWNLYNEQFF.

This clone was seen a few times. The chain uses TRBV7-3 and TRBJ2-2, with 9 positions matching TRBD1. CDR3 length: 14 residues. The J segment lost 7 bases and the V segment lost 4 bases, leaving 4 bases of the junction unmatched. The germline V gene encodes CDR1 SGHTA and CDR2 FQGTGA. CDR3 bases: TGTGCCAGCAGCTCGACAGGGGGAATCGGGGAGCTGTTTTTT. Amino acid sequence: CASSSTGGIGELFF.

This clone was observed a handful of times. The chain employs TRBV30 and TRBJ2-4; D is ambiguous. The CDR3 is 13 amino acids. The ends were cut back, 0 bases at V and 9 bases at J, with 12 bases in the middle. From germline, CDR1 is GTSNPN and CDR2 SVGIG (reference sequence). DNA of the CDR3: TGTGCCTGGAGTGTCTCCCCCCCCCTCATTCAGTACTTC. Translating gives CAWSVSPPLIQYF.

In this sample, this clone turned up a few times. This chain connects TRBV7-2 to TRBJ2-7, with TRBD1 matching over 8 bases. This CDR3 comprises 14 residues. Germline CDR1 and CDR2: SGHTA and FQGNSA. V lost 5 bases and J lost 3; bases outside the gene matches: 6. For the CDR3, the DNA is TGTGCCAGCAGCGTCCGGGACAGGAGCTACGAGCAGTACTTC. It translates to CASSVRDRSYEQYF. Together with reference TRBV7-2 and TRBJ2-7, the CDR3 gives the full variable domain: GAGVSQSPSNKVTEKGKDVELRCDPISGHTALYWYRQSLGQGLEFLIYFQGNSAPDKSGLPSDRFSAERTGGSVSTLTIQRTQQEDSAVYLCASSVRDRSYEQYFGPGTRLTVT.

With respect to this clone: Sequence at one end of the junction differs from germline and may be a read error. The rearrangement links TRBV7-7 to TRBJ2-3; TRBD2 matches 7 bases. The germline CDR1 and CDR2 sequences are SSHAT and FNYEAQ (reference sequence). The CDR3 is 13 residues long. This chain's CDR3 is CASSFSGTDTQYF. The CDR3 coding sequence is TGTGCTAGCAGCTTTAGCGGGACAGATACGCAGTATTTT.

This chain links TRBV6-5 with TRBJ1-1; TRBD1 matches 7 bases. Trimming removed 5 bases from V and 5 bases from J; junction bases left unmatched: 11. The CDR3 is made up of 15 amino acids. The germline gives CDR1 MNHEY, CDR2 SVGAGI. The CDR3 spells CASSTPRQGHTEAFF. The CDR3 region has the DNA TGTGCCAGCAGTACACCTCGACAGGGTCATACTGAAGCTTTCTTT.

In its sample, this clone was seen a few times. The chain links TRBV7-2 to TRBJ2-2; 7 nucleotides agree with TRBD2. This CDR3 has 16 amino acids. The V gene end was trimmed by 5 bases and the J gene end by 0 bases; junction bases not matched to a gene: 6. Germline-derived CDR1 and CDR2 are SGHTA and FQGNSA. The CDR3 DNA is TGTGCCAGCAGCAGCCGAGGACTAGCGAACACCGGGGAGCTGTTTTTT. The encoded protein is CASSSRGLANTGELFF. Full variable domain (rest looked up from reference TRBV7-2 and TRBJ2-2): GAGVSQSPSNKVTEKGKDVELRCDPISGHTALYWYRQSLGQGLEFLIYFQGNSAPDKSGLPSDRFSAERTGGSVSTLTIQRTQQEDSAVYLCASSSRGLANTGELFFGEGSRLTVL.

This chain connects TRBV7-3 to TRBJ2-2; TRBD1 matches at 7 bases. The CDR3 has 15 amino acids. The germline gives CDR1 SGHTA, CDR2 FQGTGA. J lost 1 base, V lost 5 bases, and 4 bases had no gene match. The CDR3 region is CASSPDRENTGELFF. CDR3 bases: TGTGCCAGCAGCCCCGACAGGGAGAACACCGGGGAGCTGTTTTTT.

The sample holds a few counts of this clone. The V and J genes are TRBV4-3 and TRBJ2-1; tentative D call: TRBD2 (5 bases). This CDR3 spans 16 amino acids. The germline gives CDR1 LGHNA, CDR2 YSLEER. V shed 0 bases and J shed 3 bases, with 12 bases lying between them. CDR3: CASSQDSGGYYNEQFF. In DNA, the CDR3 is TGCGCCAGCAGCCAAGATAGTGGCGGGTACTACAATGAGCAGTTCTTC.

The rearrangement uses TRBV5-1 and TRBJ1-2, with D possibly being TRBD1 (6 bases). The V gene's germline CDR1 is SGHRS and CDR2 YFSETQ. This CDR3 spans 14 amino acids. The germline V and J ends were trimmed by 0 bases and 7 bases, with 13 bases remaining between them. This chain's CDR3 is CASSLDGQRGGYTF. The CDR3 nucleotides are TGCGCCAGCAGCTTGGACGGACAGAGGGGTGGCTACACCTTC.

The chain employs TRBV15 and TRBJ1-4; D is perhaps TRBD1 (6 bases). CDR1 LNHNV and CDR2 YYDKDF come from the germline V gene (reference sequence). The germline V and J ends were trimmed by 1 base and 6 bases, with 9 bases remaining between them. This CDR3 spans 14 amino acids. CDR3 DNA sequence: TGTGCCACCAGCAGAGGGCAGGGGCATGAAAAACTGTTTTTT. Amino acids: CATSRGQGHEKLFF.

The chain has TRBV2 and TRBJ2-1, with 14 bases lining up with TRBD2. The V and J ends lost 3 bases and 6 bases, in that order; junction bases with no gene match: 7. The germline gives CDR1 SNHLY, CDR2 FYNNEI. The CDR3 sequence is 17 residues long. The CDR3 spells CASSETPGLAGGNEQFF. CDR3 nucleotides: TGTGCCAGCAGTGAGACTCCCGGACTAGCGGGAGGCAATGAGCAGTTCTTC.

This chain uses TRBV6-6 with TRBJ2-5; weak D call: TRBD1 (7 bases). Germline CDR1 MNHNY, CDR2 SVGAGI (reference sequence). The CDR3 is made up of 15 amino acids. The V and J ends lost 4 bases and 7 bases respectively, with 19 bases between them. The CDR3 nucleotides read TGTGCCAGCAGTTCTCAGGGGGTTGGGAGGAGGACCCAGTACTTC. This encodes CASSSQGVGRRTQYF.